The 5 T cell receptor beta chains in this list originate from one sample, sequenced in a study of blood T cells in healthy people across ages. With a J-beta primer mix and a sample-barcoded 5' primer, a second PCR ran about 7 to 12 cycles. TCRdb ran MiXCR on the 5' RACE reads and lists one entry per CDR3 protein. This table has about 830,000 distinct CDR3 sequences, 58% appearing once. Sequencing was carried out using blood. The source is a man aged 25-40 years in good health.

The rearrangement uses TRBV7-9 and TRBJ1-2; TRBD1 might be the D (6 bases). Between the trimmed V and J ends, which lost 5 bases and 4 bases, there was a span of 14 bases. Germline V CDR1 and CDR2: SEHNR, FQNEAQ (reference sequence). This CDR3 comprises 14 residues. The CDR3 DNA reads TGTGCCAGCAGCCTACAGGGATGGGGCTATGGCTACACCTTC. Translating it yields CASSLQGWGYGYTF.

CDR3 DNA: TGTGCCAGCAAACTCCAGGGGGGGAGTCAGCCCCAGCATTTT. It encodes CASKLQGGSQPQHF. The gene calls are TRBV2 and TRBJ1-5; the match to TRBD1 covers 7 bases. The CDR3 totals 14 residues. The germline V gene encodes CDR1 SNHLY and CDR2 FYNNEI. Trimming removed 7 bases from V and 6 bases from J; junction bases left unmatched: 9.

The chain links TRBV12-3 or TRBV12-4 to TRBJ2-1; tentative D call: TRBD1 (6 bases). The CDR3 spans 15 residues. V shed 3 bases and J shed 10 bases, with 19 bases lying between them. CDR3 sequence: CASSFLIGGGYEQFF. DNA of the CDR3: TGTGCCAGCAGTTTCCTCATTGGTGGGGGCTACGAGCAGTTCTTC.

The rearrangement joins TRBV20-1 to TRBJ2-7; TRBD2 matches at 10 bases. V lost 1 base, J lost 4 bases, and 7 bases stayed unmatched. CDR1 and CDR2 (germline): DFQATT, SNEGSKA (reference sequence). The CDR3 contains 15 residues. CDR3 in amino acids: CSARVWTSGLYEQYF. For the CDR3, the DNA is TGCAGTGCTAGAGTATGGACTAGCGGCCTTTACGAGCAGTACTTC.

This clonotype was seen a handful of times. The chain recombines TRBV5-1 with TRBJ1-2, with 7 nucleotides matching TRBD1. Germline V gene data show CDR1 as SGHRS and CDR2 as YFSETQ. Losses at the gene ends were 4 bases for V and 3 bases for J; bases not matched to a gene: 6. The CDR3 is 14 residues long. This CDR3 is CASSQQGSHYGYTF. CDR3 sequence (DNA): TGCGCCAGCAGCCAACAGGGGAGTCACTATGGCTACACCTTC.